This note documents a single T cell receptor (beta chain) sequence. Authors' processing steps: Estimated nucleated cell counts came from reference gene primer amplification. The method was immunoSEQ multiplex PCR; TCRdb's version includes in-frame clones alone and lacks a portion of them. V, J and clone size reflect that table, while D and trimming were determined from the DNA. The sample holds tens of thousands of clones; approximately 88% are singletons and the top ten take 12%. The sample comes from a study of blood T cell repertoires in COVID-19. At the level of the study: The United States, Italy and Spain were the sources of the acute and convalescent COVID-19 samples. In each case, the material was cDNA or gDNA derived from T cells, B-cell-depleted T cells, or PBMCs.

This CDR3 contains 13 residues. The ends lost 6 bases at V and 7 bases at J; junction bases unmatched: 7. The V gene's germline CDR1 is MNHEY and CDR2 SVGAGI. This sequence joins TRBV6-5 and TRBJ1-2; 8 bases agree with TRBD1. Specimen: peripheral blood. The sequence was obtained from a human donor in a cohort sampled during active COVID-19. CDR3 in DNA: TGTGCCAGCAGGCCGCAGGGGGCGCCTGGCTACACCTTC. Encoded protein: CASRPQGAPGYTF.